These 24 T cell receptor beta chains originate from one sample sequenced in a study of regulatory T cells in long-lasting Graves disease. Time point denoted: persistent/refractory GD, antithyroid drugs over 5 years with positive TRAb. Construction of the TCR library relied on RNA isolated from PBMCs. Combining iRepertoire HTBI primers with Arm-PCR of CDR3 regions, the authors built TCR beta libraries. MiXCR, applied by TCRdb to the multiplex PCR reads, yields one record per CDR3 protein. The sample has roughly 450,000 distinct CDR3 sequences, less than 25% seen once; the top ten hold under 9%. The sequenced sample was peripheral blood mononuclear cells (PBMCs), obtained when the disease was refractory, from a patient treated with antithyroid drugs. The receptors originated from a female donor with Graves disease.

The V gene is TRBV29-1, the J gene TRBJ2-7; TRBD1 aligns across 9 bases. V lost 6 bases and J lost 6; bases outside the gene matches: 6. The germline V gene has CDR1 SQVTM and CDR2 ANQGSEA. The CDR3 contains 12 residues. This CDR3 is CSVGQGRGEQYF. The CDR3 DNA reads as TGCAGCGTGGGACAGGGAAGAGGCGAGCAGTACTTC.

This clonotype was recorded a few times. The rearrangement uses TRBV28 and TRBJ1-5; D may be TRBD1 (5 bases). CDR3 size: 15 residues. Per germline, CDR1 MDHEN and CDR2 SYDVKM. V shed 5 bases and J shed 6 bases, with 17 bases lying between them. The CDR3 nucleotides are TGTGCCAGCAGTCGGGGGGGAGAGAGAGGTCAGCCCCAGCATTTT. Its translation is CASSRGGERGQPQHF.

A note on this clonotype: This may stem from a read error, because a much larger clone lies one nucleotide away. The rearrangement links TRBV7-2 to TRBJ2-7, with D possibly called TRBD1 or TRBD2 (5 bases each). From germline, CDR1 is SGHTA and CDR2 FQGNSA. The CDR3 extends over 16 amino acids. CDR3 nucleotide sequence: TGTGCCAGCAGCTTCCTAAGGGGAGCCCAGACCTACGAGCGGTACTTC. Protein sequence: CASSFLRGAQTYERYF.

This clonotype was counted ten times or more. The chain has TRBV28 and TRBJ1-1; D ambiguous. V lost 2 bases, J lost 11 bases, and 18 bases lay in between. Germline CDR1 MDHEN, CDR2 SYDVKM. The CDR3 is 14 residues long. The CDR3 loop is CASSLVWQGRDAFF. The CDR3 DNA reads TGTGCCAGCAGTTTAGTCTGGCAAGGGAGGGATGCTTTCTTT.

A few counts support this clonotype. This chain connects TRBV7-9 to TRBJ1-4; 8 nucleotides agree with TRBD1. V trimming: 3 bases; J trimming: 2 bases; junction bases outside the gene matches: 5. The CDR3 spans 16 residues. Germline V CDR1 and CDR2: SEHNR, FQNEAQ (reference sequence). The CDR3 bases are TGTGCCAGCAGCTTTGGGGACAGGCCCACTAATGAAAAACTGTTTTTT. Amino acids: CASSFGDRPTNEKLFF.

This chain links TRBV6-4 with TRBJ1-1; the D is unclear. The ends were cut back, 5 bases at V and 0 bases at J, with 16 bases in the middle. Germline V gene lookup returns CDR1 MRHNA and CDR2 SNTAGT. CDR3 length: 16 amino acids. CDR3 in DNA: TGTGCCAGCAGTCCCGGACGGCGGCTCATGAACACTGAAGCTTTCTTT. This encodes CASSPGRRLMNTEAFF.

In its sample, this clonotype was seen many times. This chain links TRBV28 with TRBJ2-2, with D perhaps TRBD1 (5 bases). There are 13 residues in the CDR3. V shed 6 bases and J shed 10 bases, with 15 bases lying between them. The germline gives CDR1 MDHEN, CDR2 SYDVKM. The CDR3 is CASSSVNGAELFF. The CDR3 DNA is TGTGCCAGCAGCTCTGTTAATGGGGCGGAGCTGTTTTTT. The complete variable domain, with remaining parts taken from reference TRBV28 and TRBJ2-2, reads DVKVTQSSRYLVKRTGEKVFLECVQDMDHENMFWYRQDPGLGLRLIYFSYDVKMKEKGDIPEGYSVSREKKERFSLILESASTNQTSMYLCASSSVNGAELFFGEGSRLTVL.

This chain uses TRBV7-2 with TRBJ2-3; no clear D. Germline V lookup: CDR1 SGHTA, CDR2 FQGNSA. V lost 1 base to trimming and J lost 3 bases, with 8 bases between them. The CDR3 loop spans 14 amino acids. The CDR3 here is CASSLDPQTDTQYF. Written as DNA, the CDR3 is TGTGCCAGCAGCTTAGACCCCCAAACAGATACGCAGTATTTT.

This clonotype appeared many times. This chain connects TRBV29-1 to TRBJ1-1, with TRBD1 matching over 7 bases. Germline lookup yields CDR1 SQVTM and CDR2 ANQGSEA. This CDR3 is built from 12 residues. The J segment lost 6 bases and the V segment lost 2 bases, leaving 3 bases of the junction unmatched. The DNA for the CDR3 is TGCAGCGTTGAACAGGGGGGCTCTGAAGCTTTCTTT. As protein: CSVEQGGSEAFF.

The sample holds many counts of this clonotype. The chain joins TRBV30 to TRBJ1-4; no firm D call. The V gene's germline CDR1 is GTSNPN and CDR2 SVGIG (reference sequence). V was pared by 4 bases and J by 5 bases, with 11 bases between. The CDR3 covers 13 residues. CDR3 nucleotide sequence: TGTGCCTGGACCGGACGGAGAAATGAAAAACTGTTTTTT. It translates to CAWTGRRNEKLFF.

The CDR3, as DNA: TGTGCCAGTACCCCGAGCGGGACAGGGGGCTACGAGCAGTACTTC. Protein: CASTPSGTGGYEQYF. This chain connects TRBV19 to TRBJ2-7; 11 bases agree with TRBD1. The CDR3 consists of 15 residues. V dropped 7 bases and J dropped 3; count of bases not matched to a gene: 8. Germline-derived CDR1 and CDR2 are LNHDA and SQIVND (reference sequence).

This clonotype was observed a few times. The chain has TRBV6-1 and TRBJ2-7; D not resolved. The V end lost 6 bases, the J end lost 3 bases, and 12 bases lay between the germline ends. The CDR3 extends over 13 amino acids. Germline CDR1 reads MNHNS; CDR2 reads SASEGT. In DNA, the CDR3 is TGTGCCAGCAGCCGTCTTAGCAACTACGAGCAGTACTTC. As protein: CASSRLSNYEQYF.

This clonotype has ten or more counts. The gene calls are TRBV11-1 and TRBJ2-7; D might be TRBD1 or TRBD2, each matching 6 bases. The CDR3 is 15 amino acids. V lost 6 bases to trimming and J lost 2 bases, with 17 bases between them. Germline V lookup: CDR1 SGHAT, CDR2 FQDESV (reference sequence). CDR3 protein: CASSYSSGATYEQYF. CDR3 sequence (DNA): TGTGCCAGCAGTTACTCGTCGGGGGCCACCTACGAGCAGTACTTC. The entire variable domain, with the rest obtained from reference TRBV11-1 and TRBJ2-7, is as follows: EAEVAQSPRYKITEKSQAVAFWCDPISGHATLYWYRQILGQGPELLVQFQDESVVDDSQLPKDRFSAERLKGVDSTLKIQPAELGDSAMYLCASSYSSGATYEQYFGPGTRLTVT.

The chain couples TRBV12-3 or TRBV12-4 to TRBJ2-7; 7 bases map to TRBD1. V lost 3 bases, J lost 3 bases, and 8 bases stayed unmatched. The CDR3 has 15 amino acids. This CDR3 reads CASSFVSRQGYEQYF. As DNA, the CDR3 is TGTGCCAGCAGTTTCGTTTCGAGACAGGGCTACGAGCAGTACTTC.

This clonotype was detected ten times or more. This chain connects TRBV6-1 to TRBJ1-2; D remains ambiguous. The V gene lost 8 bases and the J gene lost 3 bases, with 13 bases spanning the gap. Germline V lookup: CDR1 MNHNS, CDR2 SASEGT. The CDR3 sequence is 13 residues long. CDR3: CASLIRAHYGYTF. The DNA of the CDR3 is TGTGCCAGCCTCATCCGGGCGCACTATGGCTACACCTTC.

This clonotype was seen only a few times. Here the CDR3 DNA reads TGCGCCAGCAGCTGGACAGGGCGGAACGAAAAACTGTTTTTT. Encoded protein: CASSWTGRNEKLFF. The rearrangement uses TRBV5-1 and TRBJ1-4, with 8 bases matching TRBD1. Looked up from germline, CDR1 is SGHRS and CDR2 is YFSETQ. This CDR3 has 14 residues. The trim removed 3 bases at V and 8 bases at J, leaving 6 bases unmatched. The full variable domain, completed using reference TRBV5-1 and TRBJ1-4, is KAGVTQTPRYLIKTRGQQVTLSCSPISGHRSVSWYQQTPGQGLQFLFEYFSETQRNKGNFPGRFSGRQFSNSRSEMNVSTLELGDSALYLCASSWTGRNEKLFFGSGTQLSVL.

The V call is TRBV10-3, the J call TRBJ1-4; possible D gene TRBD1, 6 bases. The CDR3 consists of 16 residues. The ends were cut back, 0 bases at V and 4 bases at J, with 12 bases in the middle. CDR1 ENHRY and CDR2 SYGVKD come from the germline V gene. This CDR3 reads CAISESRTGINEKLFF. In nucleotides, the CDR3 is TGTGCCATCAGTGAGTCGAGAACAGGGATTAATGAAAAACTGTTTTTT.

This clonotype showed up many times. Written as DNA, the CDR3 is TGCAGTGCCATACTTCCCCCACGGGAGCAGTACTTC. Translated: CSAILPPREQYF. The chain is built from TRBV20-1 and TRBJ2-7; D not certain. The CDR3 is 12 residues long. Trimming stripped 6 bases from V and 7 bases from J, with 16 bases between. In germline, CDR1 is DFQATT, CDR2 SNEGSKA (reference sequence).

CDR3 in amino acids: CSATPGYEQYF. The CDR3 nucleotides are TGCAGTGCTACCCCCGGGTACGAGCAGTACTTC. This sequence joins TRBV20-1 and TRBJ2-7; D remains unclear. This CDR3 is built from 11 residues. Germline CDR1 reads DFQATT; CDR2 reads SNEGSKA (reference sequence). V shed 4 bases and J shed 4 bases, with 8 bases lying between them.

This clonotype turned up a few times. V is TRBV28 and J is TRBJ1-5, with 9 nucleotides matching TRBD1. The CDR3 is made up of 16 amino acids. CDR1 and CDR2 from the germline V gene are MDHEN and SYDVKM. The V segment lost 1 base and the J segment 4 bases; nucleotides outside the gene matches: 5. In DNA form, the CDR3 reads TGTGCCAGCAGTTTATTCGGACAGGGGTCGAATCAGCCCCAGCATTTT. This sequence encodes CASSLFGQGSNQPQHF.

With respect to this clonotype: The junction departs from germline at one end; a sequencing error may be responsible. V usage is TRBV20-1 and J usage is TRBJ1-2; perhaps TRBD1 as D (6 bases). The CDR3 has 13 amino acids. Per the germline V gene, CDR1 is DFQATT and CDR2 is SNEGSKA (reference sequence). The CDR3 is CSASFPGVYGHTF. CDR3 coding DNA: TGCAGTGCTAGTTTTCCAGGGGTCTATGGCCACACCTTC.

About this clonotype: With a much larger clone just one base away, this may be a read error. CDR3 nucleotide sequence: TGTGCCAGCAGCTCATCTAGCAGGGGGCGAGAGACCCAGTACTTC. This gives the protein CASSSSSRGRETQYF. V gene TRBV7-2 combines with J gene TRBJ2-5; TRBD1 agrees at 8 bases. The CDR3 has 15 amino acids. V shed 4 bases, J shed 4 bases, and the junction held 8 bases outside the gene matches. Germline V gene lookup returns CDR1 SGHTA and CDR2 FQGNSA.

This clonotype came up a few times. The chain joins TRBV15 to TRBJ2-1; D is unclear. Looked up from germline, CDR1 is LNHNV and CDR2 is YYDKDF (reference sequence). The germline V and J ends were trimmed by 1 base and 9 bases, with 10 bases remaining between them. The CDR3 has 13 amino acids. CDR3 region: CATSRVLDREQFF. The CDR3 region has the DNA TGTGCCACCAGCAGAGTGTTGGATCGTGAGCAGTTCTTC.

The V gene is TRBV5-6, the J gene TRBJ2-5; no firm D call. The CDR3 has 15 residues. V dropped 3 bases and J dropped 0 bases, with 12 bases sitting between them. From germline, CDR1 is SGHDT and CDR2 YYEEEE. The CDR3 DNA sequence: TGTGCCAGCAGCTCCAGGATTTCGTACCAAGAGACCCAGTACTTC. It codes for CASSSRISYQETQYF. Combining the CDR3 with reference TRBV5-6 and TRBJ2-5 gives the whole variable domain DAGVTQSPTHLIKTRGQQVTLRCSPKSGHDTVSWYQQALGQGPQFIFQYYEEEERQRGNFPDRFSGHQFPNYSSELNVNALLLGDSALYLCASSSRISYQETQYFGPGTRLLVL.